The clone carrying this TCR beta chain was detected only a few times. No antigen is known for it. The record originates from a study of T-cell memory formation after mild COVID-19. At the level of the study: TCR clusters were mostly donor specific.

Germline loops: CDR1 SGHAT, CDR2 FQNNGV. Between the trimmed V and J ends, which lost 5 bases and 4 bases, there was a span of 12 bases. The CDR3 covers 14 residues. TCR alpha and TCR beta cDNA libraries with sample barcodes and UMIs came from 5'RACE using constant-segment primers. MiXCR, applied by TCRdb to the 5' RACE reads, yields one record per CDR3 protein. The table lists about 100,000 distinct CDR3 sequences, about an eighth of them singletons. Findings and limits, study-wide: Clones that contracted from day 15 to 85 had balanced CD4/CD8; later expanders were CD4+ biased. The CD4+ clones that contracted clustered mainly within CM and EM, and the CD8+ clones concentrated in EMRA.

The receptor comes from a man younger than 35 who had mild COVID-19 (a few samples of this study predate the infection). Cell type and time point are not known. V and J are TRBV11-2 and TRBJ1-5; no reliable D call. The specimen sequenced was PBMCs or a T cell subset sorted from them (not recorded which). CDR3 DNA: TGTGCCAGCAGCCAACGACGTTCTAATCAGCCCCAGCATTTT. Translating it yields CASSQRRSNQPQHF. Based on the CDR3 plus reference TRBV11-2 and TRBJ1-5, the full variable domain is EAGVAQSPRYKIIEKRQSVAFWCNPISGHATLYWYQQILGQGPKLLIQFQNNGVVDDSQLPKDRFSAERLKGVDSTLKIQPAKLEDSAVYLCASSQRRSNQPQHFGDGTRLSIL.